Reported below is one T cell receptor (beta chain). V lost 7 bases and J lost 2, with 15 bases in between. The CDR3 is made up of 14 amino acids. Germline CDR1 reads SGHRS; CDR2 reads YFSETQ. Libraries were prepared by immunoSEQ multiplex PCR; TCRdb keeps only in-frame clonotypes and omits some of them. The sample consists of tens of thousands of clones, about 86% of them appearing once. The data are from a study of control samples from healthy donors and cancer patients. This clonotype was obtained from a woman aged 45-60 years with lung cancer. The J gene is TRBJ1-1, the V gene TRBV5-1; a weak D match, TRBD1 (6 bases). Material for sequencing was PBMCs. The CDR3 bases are TGCGCCAGCTCATATCAGGACAGCAACACTGAAGCTTTCTTT. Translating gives CASSYQDSNTEAFF.